The count of the clone carrying this TCR beta chain is one. These data belong to a study of T cell responses to AZD1222 COVID-19 vaccine. Clones were read by immunoSEQ multiplex PCR, and TCRdb kept only the in-frame ones, dropping some. The table has roughly 81,000 clones, roughly 85% seen once. Trimming took 6 bases from V and 5 from J; bases not matched to a gene: 2. The germline V gene encodes CDR1 MNHEY and CDR2 SMNVEV (reference sequence). The CDR3 runs to 13 residues. Sequencing used peripheral blood, obtained on day 0 of AZD1222 vaccination. The sequence was obtained from an adult in good health. V gene TRBV27 combines with J gene TRBJ2-3; 10 positions match TRBD2. The CDR3 protein is CASSRLAGDTQYF. CDR3 nucleotides: TGTGCCAGCAGCAGACTAGCGGGAGATACGCAGTATTTT.